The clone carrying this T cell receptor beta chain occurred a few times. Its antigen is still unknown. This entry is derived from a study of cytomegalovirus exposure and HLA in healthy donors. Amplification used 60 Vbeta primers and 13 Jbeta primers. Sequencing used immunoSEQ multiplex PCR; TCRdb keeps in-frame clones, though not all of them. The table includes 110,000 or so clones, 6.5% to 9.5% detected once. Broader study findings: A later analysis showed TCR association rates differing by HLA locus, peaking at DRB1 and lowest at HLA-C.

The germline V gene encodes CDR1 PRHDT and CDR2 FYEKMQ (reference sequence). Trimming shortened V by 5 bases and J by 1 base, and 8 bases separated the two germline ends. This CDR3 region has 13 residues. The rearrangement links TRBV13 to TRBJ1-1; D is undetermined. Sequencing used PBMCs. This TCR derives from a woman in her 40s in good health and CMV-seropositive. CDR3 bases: TGTGCCAGCAGCCGAAGCCGGAACACTGAAGCTTTCTTT. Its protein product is CASSRSRNTEAFF.